A single sample is the source of the 27 T cell receptor beta chains below, sequenced in a study of hypomethylating agent response in myelodysplastic syndrome. Profiled with immunoSEQ multiplex PCR; TCRdb holds only in-frame clones, not every one. The data contain 5,000 to 7,000 clones, around four fifths of them singletons. This sample comprised bone marrow, obtained before or after starting hypomethylating agent treatment for myelodysplastic syndrome (not recorded which). The receptors come from a human donor with myelodysplastic syndrome.

This chain connects TRBV28 to TRBJ1-5, with 9 positions matching TRBD1. The germline V gene encodes CDR1 MDHEN and CDR2 SYDVKM. V gave up 11 bases and J gave up 3 bases; unmatched junction bases: 11. This CDR3 region has 15 residues. The CDR3 coding sequence is TGTGCCTCTCACCGGGACAGGGAATACAATCAGCCCCAGCATTTT. The encoded protein is CASHRDREYNQPQHF.

V and J are TRBV30 and TRBJ2-7; possibly TRBD1 or TRBD2 for D (5 bases each). The CDR3 runs 15 residues. Looked up from germline, CDR1 is GTSNPN and CDR2 is SVGIG (reference sequence). Deletions cut 7 bases from V and 2 bases from J, with 21 bases between. DNA for the CDR3: TGTGCCTTGAGACGAAGGCCAGGGAGAACCTACGAGCAGTACTTC. Translation: CALRRRPGRTYEQYF. Variable domain in full (rest from reference TRBV30 and TRBJ2-7): SQTIHQWPATLVQPVGSPLSLECTVEGTSNPNLYWYRQAAGRGLQLLFYSVGIGQISSEVPQNLSASRPQDRQFILSSKKLLLSDSGFYLCALRRRPGRTYEQYFGPGTRLTVT.

This clone was picked up one time. Relative to the germline gene, one junction end is altered; a read error may explain this. The chain couples TRBV6-1 to TRBJ2-7; D is ambiguous. Germline V gene data show CDR1 as MNHNS and CDR2 as SASEGT. CDR3 length: 16 residues. CDR3 sequence: CAISESVRKVVDEQYF. CDR3 DNA: TGTGCCATCAGTGAGTCGGTACGGAAGGTCGTCGACGAGCAGTACTTC.

This chain links TRBV6-4 with TRBJ2-3, with D unresolved. V lost 3 bases to trimming and J lost 3 bases, with 7 bases between them. The germline V gene encodes CDR1 MRHNA and CDR2 SNTAGT. The CDR3 extends over 13 amino acids. CDR3 sequence reads: CASSEYSTDTQYF. The CDR3 nucleotides read TGTGCCAGCAGTGAATACAGTACAGATACGCAGTATTTT.

The V gene is TRBV11-3, the J gene TRBJ2-1; tentatively, D is TRBD2 (5 bases). Trimming removed 3 bases from V and 12 bases from J, with 15 bases in between. Germline V CDR1 and CDR2: SGHNT, YENEEA. This CDR3 region has 13 residues. CDR3 bases: TGTGCCAGCAGCTTGGAGCCTCTCGGAGGGCAGTTCTTC. Translating gives CASSLEPLGGQFF.

This sequence joins TRBV10-2 and TRBJ1-1; possibly TRBD1 for D (5 bases). The CDR3 runs to 13 residues. In germline, CDR1 is WSHSY, CDR2 SAAADI. V was shortened by 10 bases and J by 0 bases, with 12 bases between the two germline ends. CDR3 DNA sequence: TGCGCCACGACAGTTGAATTGAACACTGAAGCTTTCTTT. It encodes CATTVELNTEAFF.

The chain uses TRBV4-1 and TRBJ2-5; D tentatively fits TRBD1 or TRBD2 (5 bases each). This CDR3 has 14 residues. Germline-derived CDR1 and CDR2 are MGHRA and YSYEKL. The V and J ends lost 2 bases and 5 bases respectively, with 12 bases between them. The CDR3 nucleotides are TGCGCCAGCAGCCAATCGGGACGCGGGGAGACCCAGTACTTC. This sequence encodes CASSQSGRGETQYF.

V is TRBV28 and J is TRBJ1-6; D remains unclear. The ends were cut back, 7 bases at V and 7 bases at J, with 17 bases in the middle. CDR3 length: 15 residues. Germline V gene sequence: CDR1 MDHEN, CDR2 SYDVKM. DNA of the CDR3: TGTGCCAGCACCCCCCCGCCCTTCACCAATTCACCCCTCCACTTT. It specifies CASTPPPFTNSPLHF. The variable domain in full, completed from reference TRBV28 and TRBJ1-6, reads DVKVTQSSRYLVKRTGEKVFLECVQDMDHENMFWYRQDPGLGLRLIYFSYDVKMKEKGDIPEGYSVSREKKERFSLILESASTNQTSMYLCASTPPPFTNSPLHFGNGTRLTVT.

This chain joins TRBV4-1 and TRBJ2-7; 12 bases line up with TRBD2. After removal of 4 bases from V and 0 bases from J, the junction contained 4 bases not matched to a gene. This CDR3 has 16 amino acids. Germline values: CDR1 MGHRA, CDR2 YSYEKL. CDR3 DNA sequence: TGCGCCAGCAGCCTGCTAGCGGGGGGGCCCTCCTACGAGCAGTACTTC. As protein: CASSLLAGGPSYEQYF.

The CDR3 is CASSLQTEKGDSPLHF. The CDR3 DNA reads TGTGCCAGCAGCTTGCAGACCGAAAAGGGGGATTCACCCCTCCACTTT. The chain employs TRBV11-2 and TRBJ1-6; weak D call: TRBD1 (6 bases). Germline assignment: CDR1 SGHAT and CDR2 FQNNGV. Between the trimmed V and J ends, which lost 3 bases and 8 bases, there was a span of 17 bases. The CDR3 totals 16 residues.

V gene TRBV7-2 combines with J gene TRBJ2-7; weak D call: TRBD1 (6 bases). CDR3 size: 13 residues. Trimming removed 6 bases from V and 3 bases from J, with 12 bases in between. From germline, CDR1 is SGHTA and CDR2 FQGNSA. CDR3 protein: CASRGTNGYEQYF. As DNA, the CDR3 is TGTGCCAGCAGGGGGACAAATGGCTACGAGCAGTACTTC. Full variable domain (rest looked up from reference TRBV7-2 and TRBJ2-7): GAGVSQSPSNKVTEKGKDVELRCDPISGHTALYWYRQSLGQGLEFLIYFQGNSAPDKSGLPSDRFSAERTGGSVSTLTIQRTQQEDSAVYLCASRGTNGYEQYFGPGTRLTVT.

The rearrangement joins TRBV18 to TRBJ2-6; D is perhaps TRBD1 (6 bases). Per the germline V gene, CDR1 is KGHSH and CDR2 is LQKENI. This CDR3 has 17 residues. V was clipped by 3 bases and J by 0 bases, with 12 bases between them. CDR3: CASSPTGPNSGANVLTF. CDR3 in DNA: TGTGCCAGCTCACCCACAGGGCCTAACTCTGGGGCCAACGTCCTGACTTTC.

This clone was counted a single time. This chain uses TRBV4-1 with TRBJ1-2; D is undetermined. Germline CDR1 is MGHRA and CDR2 is YSYEKL. This CDR3 contains 15 residues. V lost 0 bases to trimming and J lost 7 bases, with 15 bases between them. CDR3 sequence: CASSQDRDGRGGYTF. Here the CDR3 DNA reads TGCGCCAGCAGCCAAGATCGCGACGGGCGCGGTGGCTACACCTTC.

The rearrangement uses TRBV7-2 and TRBJ1-5; tentatively, D is TRBD1 (5 bases). The CDR3 loop spans 13 amino acids. Germline values: CDR1 SGHTA, CDR2 FQGNSA. The ends were cut back, 0 bases at V and 6 bases at J, with 6 bases in the middle. CDR3 sequence: CASSLAGAQPQHF. The CDR3 coding sequence is TGTGCCAGCAGCTTAGCAGGGGCTCAGCCCCAGCATTTT.

Points on this clone: This may come from a read error, since a much larger clone is one base off. This chain uses TRBV11-1 with TRBJ1-5; 8 positions agree with TRBD1. The CDR3 spans 15 residues. The V gene end was trimmed by 5 bases and the J gene end by 2 bases; junction bases not matched to a gene: 5. Germline CDR1 and CDR2: SGHAT and FQDESV (reference sequence). CDR3 coding DNA: TGTGCCAGCAGCCCGACAGGGGCAGGCAATCAGCCCCAGCATTTT. Amino acids: CASSPTGAGNQPQHF.

The rearrangement links TRBV7-2 to TRBJ1-2; D gene ambiguous. V was trimmed by 2 bases and J by 5 bases, leaving 6 bases between them. Germline CDR1 reads SGHTA; CDR2 reads FQGNSA. The CDR3 contains 12 residues. DNA for the CDR3: TGTGCCAGCAGCTTAAACCAGTATGGCTACACCTTC. It specifies CASSLNQYGYTF.

V and J are TRBV7-2 and TRBJ2-7; no definite D call. The CDR3 spans 12 residues. Germline lookup yields CDR1 SGHTA and CDR2 FQGNSA. The V and J ends lost 5 bases and 7 bases respectively, with 12 bases between them. CDR3 residues: CASSPSRWEQYF. CDR3 DNA sequence: TGTGCCAGCAGCCCTAGTAGGTGGGAGCAGTACTTC.

The chain combines TRBV30 with TRBJ2-6; 7 nucleotides match TRBD1. Germline V gene data show CDR1 as GTSNPN and CDR2 as SVGIG (reference sequence). V dropped 4 bases and J dropped 1; count of bases not matched to a gene: 1. CDR3 size: 14 residues. CDR3 coding DNA: TGTGCCTGGATGACAGGGTCTGGGGCCAACGTCCTGACTTTC. It specifies CAWMTGSGANVLTF.

This chain connects TRBV5-8 to TRBJ2-3; either TRBD1 or TRBD2 may supply D (5 bases each). Germline lookup yields CDR1 SGHTS and CDR2 YDEGEE. This CDR3 has 12 residues. V lost 0 bases, J lost 11 bases, and 10 bases lay in between. In DNA, the CDR3 is TGTGCCAGCAGCTTGGTTACTGGGGGGCAGTATTTT. This translates into CASSLVTGGQYF.

The chain links TRBV2 to TRBJ2-1; tentative D call: TRBD2 (7 bases). The CDR3 sequence is 14 residues long. The V gene lost 8 bases and the J gene lost 6 bases, with 17 bases spanning the gap. The V gene's germline CDR1 is SNHLY and CDR2 FYNNEI. This chain's CDR3 is CASARGEGGNEQFF. The CDR3 region has the DNA TGTGCCAGCGCCCGGGGGGAGGGGGGCAATGAGCAGTTCTTC.

This chain uses TRBV5-6 with TRBJ2-7; 7 positions agree with TRBD1. The CDR3 contains 13 residues. Germline trimming cut 1 base from V and 6 bases from J; bases unmatched to any gene: 4. Germline V gene data show CDR1 as SGHDT and CDR2 as YYEEEE. The CDR3 nucleotides are TGTGCCAGCAGCTTGCCGACAGGGCGCGAGCAGTACTTC. Its translation: CASSLPTGREQYF. The entire variable domain, with the rest obtained from reference TRBV5-6 and TRBJ2-7, is as follows: DAGVTQSPTHLIKTRGQQVTLRCSPKSGHDTVSWYQQALGQGPQFIFQYYEEEERQRGNFPDRFSGHQFPNYSSELNVNALLLGDSALYLCASSLPTGREQYFGPGTRLTVT.

This clone was seen once. The genes are TRBV6-1 and TRBJ1-2, with D uncertain. The CDR3 loop spans 13 amino acids. CDR1 and CDR2 (germline): MNHNS, SASEGT. V was pared by 10 bases and J by 4 bases, with 16 bases between. Here the CDR3 DNA reads TGTGCCACCCTTCGGGGTACCGGCTATGGCTACACCTTC. This translates into CATLRGTGYGYTF.

CDR3 residues: CAISGSGYEQYF. The CDR3 DNA sequence: TGTGCCATCAGTGGCTCGGGGTACGAGCAGTACTTC. This chain uses TRBV10-3 with TRBJ2-7, with TRBD2 as a possible D gene (5 bases). The V end lost 4 bases, the J end lost 4 bases, and 8 bases lay between the germline ends. The CDR3 consists of 12 residues. CDR1 and CDR2 from the germline V gene are ENHRY and SYGVKD.

This chain connects TRBV9 to TRBJ2-7; D may be TRBD2 (5 bases). The CDR3 sequence is 14 residues long. The germline V gene encodes CDR1 SGDLS and CDR2 YYNGEE. V was pared by 4 bases and J by 6 bases, with 17 bases between. Here the CDR3 DNA reads TGTGCCAGCAGCCCTGGTGGGCCTGGGAGCGAGCAGTACTTC. This sequence encodes CASSPGGPGSEQYF.

The V and J genes are TRBV7-2 and TRBJ2-5; weak D call: TRBD1 (5 bases). Germline values: CDR1 SGHTA, CDR2 FQGNSA. The V gene lost 2 bases and the J gene lost 3 bases, with 7 bases spanning the gap. The CDR3 is 13 amino acids. Here the CDR3 reads CASSLIQEETQYF. The CDR3 region has the DNA TGTGCCAGCAGCTTAATACAGGAAGAGACCCAGTACTTC.

This clone was counted once. The V call is TRBV7-2, the J call TRBJ1-5; D gene unclear. The CDR3 is made up of 13 amino acids. CDR1 and CDR2 (germline): SGHTA, FQGNSA. With 5 bases removed from V and 5 bases from J, the gap between germline ends came to 10 bases. CDR3 sequence reads: CASSARRDQPQHF. CDR3 bases: TGTGCCAGCAGCGCCCGTCGTGATCAGCCCCAGCATTTT.

The rearrangement joins TRBV27 to TRBJ2-1; tentatively, D is TRBD1 or TRBD2 (6 bases each). This CDR3 comprises 15 residues. Germline V gives CDR1 MNHEY, CDR2 SMNVEV (reference sequence). Trimming took off 0 bases at V and 8 bases at J, with 14 bases between the two ends. CDR3 coding DNA: TGTGCCAGCAGTTTATCTTCCCCCGGGGGCGATGAGCAGTTCTTC. This codes for CASSLSSPGGDEQFF.